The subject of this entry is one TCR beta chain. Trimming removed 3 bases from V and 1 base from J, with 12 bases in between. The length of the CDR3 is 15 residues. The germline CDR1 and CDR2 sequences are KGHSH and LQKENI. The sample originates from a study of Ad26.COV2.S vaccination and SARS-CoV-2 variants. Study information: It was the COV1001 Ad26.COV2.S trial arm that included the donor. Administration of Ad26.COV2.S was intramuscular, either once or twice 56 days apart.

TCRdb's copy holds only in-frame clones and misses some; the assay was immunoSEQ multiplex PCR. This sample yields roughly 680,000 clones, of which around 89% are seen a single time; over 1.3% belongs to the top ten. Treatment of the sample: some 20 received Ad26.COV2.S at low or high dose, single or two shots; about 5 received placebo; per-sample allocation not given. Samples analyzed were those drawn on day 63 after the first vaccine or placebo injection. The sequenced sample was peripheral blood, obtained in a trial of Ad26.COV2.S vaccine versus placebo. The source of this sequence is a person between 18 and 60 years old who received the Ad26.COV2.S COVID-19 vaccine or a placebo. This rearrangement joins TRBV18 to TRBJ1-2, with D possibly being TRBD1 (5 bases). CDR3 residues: CASSPVYGGNYGYTF. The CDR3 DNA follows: TGTGCCAGCTCACCGGTGTACGGGGGTAACTATGGCTACACCTTC.